Listed below are T cell receptor beta chains from one sample, sequenced in a study of T cell responses to AZD1222 COVID-19 vaccine. Profiling relied on immunoSEQ multiplex PCR, and the TCRdb table lists in-frame clones only, not all of them. Among 50,000 to 55,000 clones listed, approximately 90% were seen once. The source was peripheral blood, collected 28 days after the second AZD1222 dose. The receptors originated from an adult who received the AZD1222 COVID-19 vaccine. Both conserved end residues are part of each CDR3. The order of the fields is clone size, V gene, D gene, J gene, CDR3 DNA, CDR3 protein. A D gene is named only where the DNA matches it firmly. Clone size, where shown, is once, few, many, or a class for clones that have expanded.

>-|TRBV3-1/TRBV3-2|-|TRBJ1-4
TGTGCCAGCAGCCAAGGGGGGAGGGGTCTACTTAATGAAAAACTGTTTTTT
CASSQGGRGLLNEKLFF
>-|TRBV29-1|TRBD2|TRBJ2-5
TGCAGCGTAAAGAGGGCTAGCGGGCCTATGTCCCAGTACTTC
CSVKRASGPMSQYF
>-|TRBV28|TRBD1|TRBJ1-6
TGTGCCAGCAGTTCGGGGATCGGGACAGGCAATTCACCCCTCCACTTT
CASSSGIGTGNSPLHF
>-|TRBV28|-|TRBJ1-2
TGTGCCAGCAGCTGGACTTACCGCTATGGCTACACCTTC
CASSWTYRYGYTF
>-|TRBV5-1|-|TRBJ2-1
TGCGCCAGCAGCTTGGTGCCAGGCCAGAGCTCCTACAATGAGCAGTTCTTC
CASSLVPGQSSYNEQFF
>-|TRBV6-5|TRBD1|TRBJ2-2
TGTGCCAGCAGTTCCGTGACAGGGGTCACCGGGGAGCTGTTTTTT
CASSSVTGVTGELFF
>-|TRBV6-1|TRBD1|TRBJ2-6
TGTGCCAGCAGTGACAGGGGGCTTAATTCTGGGGCCAACGTCCTGACTTTC
CASSDRGLNSGANVLTF
>once|TRBV9|TRBD1|TRBJ1-1
TGTGCCAGCAGACCAGCGGGACAGGGAGCTGAAGCTTTCTTT
CASRPAGQGAEAFF
>-|TRBV9|TRBD2|TRBJ2-3
TGTGCCAGCAGCGTAGTAGGTAGCGGGACAGATACGCAGTATTTT
CASSVVGSGTDTQYF
>-|TRBV24-1|-|TRBJ2-7
TGTGCCACCAGTGATGTGGGGTACGAGCAGTACTTC
CATSDVGYEQYF
>-|TRBV2|-|TRBJ1-6
TGTGCCGGACGGAGAGACTATAATTCACCCCTCCACTTT
CAGRRDYNSPLHF
>-|TRBV27|-|TRBJ2-7
TGTGCCAGCAGTGCCTCCCCCCGAGGGCAGCAGTACTTC
CASSASPRGQQYF
>-|TRBV5-1|TRBD2|TRBJ2-5
TGCGCCAGCGGACCACTAGCGGCACAAGAGACCCAGTACTTC
CASGPLAAQETQYF
>-|TRBV18|-|TRBJ2-7
TGTGCCAGCTCACCTCCAGAACCCTACGAGCAGTACTTC
CASSPPEPYEQYF
>-|TRBV11-1|TRBD1|TRBJ1-2
TGTGCCAGCAGCCATGGGACAGGTCTCCGTGGCTACACCTTC
CASSHGTGLRGYTF
>-|TRBV19|TRBD2|TRBJ2-7
TGTGCCAGTAGTATTGTGGCGGGAGGGCCGTACGAGCAGTACTTC
CASSIVAGGPYEQYF
>-|TRBV3-1/TRBV3-2|-|TRBJ2-3
TGTGCCAGCAGCCAAGGGGGGAGCCCAGATACGCAGTATTTT
CASSQGGSPDTQYF
>-|TRBV7-9|TRBD1|TRBJ1-3
TGTGCCAGCAGCTTATGGAAGGGGACAGTCGATCCTGGAAACACCATATATTTT
CASSLWKGTVDPGNTIYF
>-|TRBV4-1|TRBD2|TRBJ2-7
TGCGCCAGCAGCCAAGTCCCCGGGACTAGCGGGAGGGCTCTGTTCGAGCAGTACTTC
CASSQVPGTSGRALFEQYF
>-|TRBV11-2|-|TRBJ2-5
TGTGCCAGCAGCTTAGGTTCGGGGCAGGGATGGGAGACCCAGTACTTC
CASSLGSGQGWETQYF
>-|TRBV27|TRBD2|TRBJ2-7
TGTGCCAGCAGTTCTCCCGGGACTACCCCTAGTTACGAGCAGTACTTC
CASSSPGTTPSYEQYF
>-|TRBV6-5|TRBD1|TRBJ2-7
TGTGCCAGCAGGCCGGGACAGGGTCCCGAGTGGTTC
CASRPGQGPEWF
>-|TRBV7-2|-|TRBJ1-5
TGTGCCAGCAGCTTAGGCAGGGGTCAGCCCCAGCATTTT
CASSLGRGQPQHF
>-|TRBV11-2|TRBD1|TRBJ1-4
TGTGCCAGCAGCTCCACCGGGACAGGGGTTAATGAAAAACTGTTTTTT
CASSSTGTGVNEKLFF
>-|TRBV28|-|TRBJ2-7
TGTGCCAGCAGCCGTGACAGCTACGAGCAGTACTTC
CASSRDSYEQYF
>-|TRBV18|TRBD1|TRBJ2-7
TGTGCCAGCCTTCCTACAGGGGCCTCCTACGAGCAGTACTTC
CASLPTGASYEQYF
>-|TRBV5-1|TRBD2|TRBJ2-7
TGCGCCAGCAGCCCACAAGGCCCCATTAGTAGCGGGAGGGCAGAATCCTACGAGCAGTACTTC
CASSPQGPISSGRAESYEQYF
>-|TRBV28|-|TRBJ1-2
TGTGCCAGCAGTCCGGCAGGCTATGGCTACACCTTC
CASSPAGYGYTF
>-|TRBV19|TRBD2|TRBJ2-1
TGTGCCAGTAGTATAATGGGACTAGCGAGCAATGAGCAGTTCTTC
CASSIMGLASNEQFF
>-|TRBV28|TRBD1|TRBJ1-1
TGTGCCAGCAGGTCAGGGGGAGTGAACACTGAAGCTTTCTTT
CASRSGGVNTEAFF
>-|TRBV5-1|TRBD1|TRBJ1-1
TGCGCCAGCAGCTTGGGGACAGGGATAAACACTGAAGCTTTCTTT
CASSLGTGINTEAFF
>-|TRBV7-3|-|TRBJ2-3
TGTGCCAGCAGCCCTAGAGACACAGATACGCAGTATTTT
CASSPRDTDTQYF
>-|TRBV25-1|TRBD1|TRBJ2-3
TGTGCCAGCAGTAGGACAGGGCAACGCACAGATACGCAGTATTTT
CASSRTGQRTDTQYF
>-|TRBV3-1/TRBV3-2|-|TRBJ1-6
TGTGCCAGCAGCCAAGGCAGGGCCTATAATTCACCCCTCCACTTT
CASSQGRAYNSPLHF
>-|TRBV9|-|TRBJ2-7
TGTGCCAGCAGCGTAGATCCGGGTGGGGGCAGCGAGCAGTACTTC
CASSVDPGGGSEQYF
>-|TRBV3-1/TRBV3-2|-|TRBJ1-6
TGTGCCAGCAGCCCAAAGGAACGGGGGCTTGGCTCACCCCTCCACTTT
CASSPKERGLGSPLHF
>-|TRBV11-2|TRBD2|TRBJ2-1
TGTGCCAGCAGCTTAGGTGGCGGGAGACACTCCTACAATGAGCAGTTCTTC
CASSLGGGRHSYNEQFF